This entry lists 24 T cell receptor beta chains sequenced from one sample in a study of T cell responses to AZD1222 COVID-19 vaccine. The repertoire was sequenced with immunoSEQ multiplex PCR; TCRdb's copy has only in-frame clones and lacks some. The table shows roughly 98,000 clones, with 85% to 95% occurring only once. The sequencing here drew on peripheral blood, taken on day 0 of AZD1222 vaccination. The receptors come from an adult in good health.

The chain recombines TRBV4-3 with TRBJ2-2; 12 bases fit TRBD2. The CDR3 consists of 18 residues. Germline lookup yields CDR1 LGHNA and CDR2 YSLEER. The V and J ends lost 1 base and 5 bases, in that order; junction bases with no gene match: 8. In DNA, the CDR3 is TGCGCCAGCAGCCAAGGACTAGCGGGAGCCCTAGGGACCGGGGAGCTGTTTTTT. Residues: CASSQGLAGALGTGELFF.

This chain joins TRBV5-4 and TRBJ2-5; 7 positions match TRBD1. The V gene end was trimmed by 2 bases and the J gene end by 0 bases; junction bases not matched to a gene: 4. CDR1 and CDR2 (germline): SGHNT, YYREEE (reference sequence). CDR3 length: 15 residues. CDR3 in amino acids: CASSFRDRHQETQYF. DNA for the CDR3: TGTGCCAGCAGCTTCCGGGACAGACACCAAGAGACCCAGTACTTC.

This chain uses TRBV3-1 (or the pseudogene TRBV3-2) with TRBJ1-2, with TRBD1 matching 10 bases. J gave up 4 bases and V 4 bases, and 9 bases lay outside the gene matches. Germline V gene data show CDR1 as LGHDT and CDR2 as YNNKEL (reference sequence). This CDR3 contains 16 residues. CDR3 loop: CASSLGQGPLGYGYTF. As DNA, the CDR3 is TGTGCCAGCAGCCTGGGACAGGGGCCCCTGGGCTATGGCTACACCTTC.

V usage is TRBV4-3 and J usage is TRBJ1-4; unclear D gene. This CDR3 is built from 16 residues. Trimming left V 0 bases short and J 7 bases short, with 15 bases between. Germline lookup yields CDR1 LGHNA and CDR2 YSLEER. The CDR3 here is CASSQEEGNPSEKLFF. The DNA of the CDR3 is TGCGCCAGCAGCCAAGAAGAGGGAAACCCTTCTGAAAAACTGTTTTTT.

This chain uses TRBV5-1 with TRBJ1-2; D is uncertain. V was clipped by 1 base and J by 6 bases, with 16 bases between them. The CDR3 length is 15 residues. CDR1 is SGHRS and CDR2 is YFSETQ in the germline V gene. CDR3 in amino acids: CASSLMASGGDGYTF. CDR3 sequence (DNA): TGCGCCAGCAGCTTGATGGCGTCAGGCGGTGATGGCTACACCTTC.

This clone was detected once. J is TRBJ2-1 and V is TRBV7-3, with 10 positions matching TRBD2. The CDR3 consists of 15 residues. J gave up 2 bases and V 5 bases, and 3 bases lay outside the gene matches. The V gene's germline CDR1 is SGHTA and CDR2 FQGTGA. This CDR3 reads CASSPGLAPYNEQFF. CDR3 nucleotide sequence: TGTGCCAGCAGCCCGGGACTAGCGCCCTACAATGAGCAGTTCTTC. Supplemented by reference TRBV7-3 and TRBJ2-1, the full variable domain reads GAGVSQTPSNKVTEKGKYVELRCDPISGHTALYWYRQSLGQGPEFLIYFQGTGAADDSGLPNDRFFAVRPEGSVSTLKIQRTERGDSAVYLCASSPGLAPYNEQFFGPGTRLTVL.

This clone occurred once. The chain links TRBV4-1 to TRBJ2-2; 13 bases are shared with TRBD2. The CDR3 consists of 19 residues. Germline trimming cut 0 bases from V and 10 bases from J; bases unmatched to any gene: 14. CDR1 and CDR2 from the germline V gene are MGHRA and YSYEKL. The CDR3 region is CASSQDLFGLAGAYVELFF. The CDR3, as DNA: TGCGCCAGCAGCCAAGATTTGTTCGGACTAGCGGGAGCGTATGTGGAGCTGTTTTTT.

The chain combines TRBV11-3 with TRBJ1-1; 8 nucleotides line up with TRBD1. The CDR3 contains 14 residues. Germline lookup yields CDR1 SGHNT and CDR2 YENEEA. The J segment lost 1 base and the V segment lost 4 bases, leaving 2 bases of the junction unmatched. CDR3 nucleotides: TGTGCCAGCAGCTCCCAGGGGGCGAACACTGAAGCTTTCTTT. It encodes CASSSQGANTEAFF.

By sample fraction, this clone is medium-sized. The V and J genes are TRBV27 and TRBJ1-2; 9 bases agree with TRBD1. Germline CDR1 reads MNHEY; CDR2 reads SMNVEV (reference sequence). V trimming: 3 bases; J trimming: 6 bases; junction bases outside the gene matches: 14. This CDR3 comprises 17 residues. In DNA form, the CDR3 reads TGTGCCAGCAGTTTCACCTACCCGGGACAGGGTCTAGATGGCTACACCTTC. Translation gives CASSFTYPGQGLDGYTF.

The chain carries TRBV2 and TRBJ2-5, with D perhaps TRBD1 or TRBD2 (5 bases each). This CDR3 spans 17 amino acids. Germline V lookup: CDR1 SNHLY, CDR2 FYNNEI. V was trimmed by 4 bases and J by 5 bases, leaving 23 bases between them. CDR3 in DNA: TGTGCCAGCAGTGGAGGCACCGGGACCCACCCGGGGGAGACCCAGTACTTC. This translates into CASSGGTGTHPGETQYF.

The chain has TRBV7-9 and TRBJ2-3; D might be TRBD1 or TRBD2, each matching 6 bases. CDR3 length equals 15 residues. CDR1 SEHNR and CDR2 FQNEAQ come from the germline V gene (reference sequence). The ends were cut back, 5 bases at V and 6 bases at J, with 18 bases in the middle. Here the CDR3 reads CASSLWGANSDTQYF. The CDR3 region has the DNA TGTGCCAGCAGCCTTTGGGGGGCGAATTCGGATACGCAGTATTTT.

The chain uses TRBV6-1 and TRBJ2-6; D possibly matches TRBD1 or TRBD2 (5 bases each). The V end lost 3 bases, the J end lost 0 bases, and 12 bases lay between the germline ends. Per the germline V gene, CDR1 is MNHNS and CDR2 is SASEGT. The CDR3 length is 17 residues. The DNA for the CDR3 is TGTGCCAGCAGTGAGGTGTATGGGGGCTCTGGGGCCAACGTCCTGACTTTC. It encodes CASSEVYGGSGANVLTF.

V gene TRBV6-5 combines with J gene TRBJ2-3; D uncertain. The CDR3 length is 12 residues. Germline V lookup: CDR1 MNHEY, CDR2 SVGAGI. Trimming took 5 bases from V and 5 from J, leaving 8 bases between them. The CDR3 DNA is TGTGCCAGCAGTAAGGACGGAGATACGCAGTATTTT. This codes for CASSKDGDTQYF.

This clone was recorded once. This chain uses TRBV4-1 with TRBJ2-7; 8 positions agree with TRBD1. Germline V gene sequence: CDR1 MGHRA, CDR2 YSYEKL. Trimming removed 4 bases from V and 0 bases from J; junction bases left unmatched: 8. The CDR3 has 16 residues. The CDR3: CASSLRTGQFSYEQYF. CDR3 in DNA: TGCGCCAGCAGCCTCCGGACAGGGCAGTTCTCCTACGAGCAGTACTTC.

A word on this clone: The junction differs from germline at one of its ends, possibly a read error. The CDR3 loop is CASSLAPADTQYF. As DNA, the CDR3 is TGTGCTAGCAGCTTAGCCCCGGCAGATACGCAGTATTTT. V is TRBV7-7 and J is TRBJ2-3, with D hard to call. The germline gives CDR1 SSHAT, CDR2 FNYEAQ (reference sequence). There are 13 residues in the CDR3.

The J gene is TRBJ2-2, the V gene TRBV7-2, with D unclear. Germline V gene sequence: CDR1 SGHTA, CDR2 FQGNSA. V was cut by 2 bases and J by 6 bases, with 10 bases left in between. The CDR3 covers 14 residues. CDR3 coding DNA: TGTGCCAGCAGCTTAAAAAGACTGGCCGGGGAGCTGTTTTTT. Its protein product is CASSLKRLAGELFF.

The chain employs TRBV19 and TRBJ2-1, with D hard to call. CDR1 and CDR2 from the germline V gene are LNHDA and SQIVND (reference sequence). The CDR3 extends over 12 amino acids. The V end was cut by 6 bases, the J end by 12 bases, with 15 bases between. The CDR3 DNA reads TGTGCCAGTAGCCTGGGAACCGGCGGGCAGTTCTTC. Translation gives CASSLGTGGQFF.

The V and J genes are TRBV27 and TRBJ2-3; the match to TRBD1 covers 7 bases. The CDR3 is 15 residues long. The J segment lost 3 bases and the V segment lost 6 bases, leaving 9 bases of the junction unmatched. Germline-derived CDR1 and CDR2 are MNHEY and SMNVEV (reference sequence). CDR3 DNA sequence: TGTGCCAGCAGCAGGGGGTCAGGGGAAACAGATACGCAGTATTTT. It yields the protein CASSRGSGETDTQYF.

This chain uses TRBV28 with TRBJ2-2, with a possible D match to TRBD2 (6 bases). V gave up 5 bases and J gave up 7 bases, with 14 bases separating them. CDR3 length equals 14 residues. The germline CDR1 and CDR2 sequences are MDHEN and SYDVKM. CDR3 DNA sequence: TGTGCCAGCAGTGGGGGGAGCTTCTTCGGGGAGCTGTTTTTT. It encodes CASSGGSFFGELFF.

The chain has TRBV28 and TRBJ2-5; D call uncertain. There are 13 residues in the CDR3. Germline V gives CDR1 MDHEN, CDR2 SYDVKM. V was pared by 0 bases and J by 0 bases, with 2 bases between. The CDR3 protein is CASSLWDQETQYF. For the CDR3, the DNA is TGTGCCAGCAGTTTATGGGACCAAGAGACCCAGTACTTC.

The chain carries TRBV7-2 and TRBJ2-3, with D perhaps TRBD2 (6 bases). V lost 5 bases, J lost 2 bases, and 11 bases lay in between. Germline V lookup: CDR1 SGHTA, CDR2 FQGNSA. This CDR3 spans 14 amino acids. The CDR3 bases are TGTGCCAGCAGCGTGGGACTTCTCACAGATACGCAGTATTTT. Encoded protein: CASSVGLLTDTQYF.

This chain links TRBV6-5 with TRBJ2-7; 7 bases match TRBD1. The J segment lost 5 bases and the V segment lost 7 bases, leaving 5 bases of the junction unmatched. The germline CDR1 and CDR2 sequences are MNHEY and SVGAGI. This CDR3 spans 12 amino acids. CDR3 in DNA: TGTGCCAGCACCCTACAGGGGAACGAGCAGTACTTC. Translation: CASTLQGNEQYF.

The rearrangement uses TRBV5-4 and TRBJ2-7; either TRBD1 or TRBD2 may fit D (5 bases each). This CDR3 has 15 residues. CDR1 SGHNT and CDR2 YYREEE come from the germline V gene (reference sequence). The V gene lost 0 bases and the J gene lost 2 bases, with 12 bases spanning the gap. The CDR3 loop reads CASSLDPQGAYEQYF. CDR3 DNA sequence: TGTGCCAGCAGCTTGGACCCCCAGGGAGCCTACGAGCAGTACTTC. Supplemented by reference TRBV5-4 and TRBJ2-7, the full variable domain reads ETGVTQSPTHLIKTRGQQVTLRCSSQSGHNTVSWYQQALGQGPQFIFQYYREEENGRGNFPPRFSGLQFPNYSSELNVNALELDDSALYLCASSLDPQGAYEQYFGPGTRLTVT.

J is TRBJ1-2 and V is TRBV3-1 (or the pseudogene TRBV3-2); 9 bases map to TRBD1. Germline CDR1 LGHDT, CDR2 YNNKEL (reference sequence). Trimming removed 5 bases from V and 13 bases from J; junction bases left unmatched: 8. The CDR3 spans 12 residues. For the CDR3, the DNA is TGTGCCAGCAGCTACCTGGGACAGGGAGGCACCTTC. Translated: CASSYLGQGGTF.